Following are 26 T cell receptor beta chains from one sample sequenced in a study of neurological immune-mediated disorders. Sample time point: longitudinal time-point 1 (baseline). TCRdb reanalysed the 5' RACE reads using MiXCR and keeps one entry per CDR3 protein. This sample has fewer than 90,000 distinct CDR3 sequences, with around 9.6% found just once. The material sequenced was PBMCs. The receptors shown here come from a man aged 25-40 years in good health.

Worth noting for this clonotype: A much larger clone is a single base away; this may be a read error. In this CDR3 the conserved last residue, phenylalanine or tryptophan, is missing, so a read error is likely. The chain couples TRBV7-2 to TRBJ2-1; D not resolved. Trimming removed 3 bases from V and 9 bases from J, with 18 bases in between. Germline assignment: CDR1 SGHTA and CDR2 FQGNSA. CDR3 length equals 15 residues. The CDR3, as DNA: TGTGCCAGCAGCTTTGCCGTCCAAGCCGACGGTGAGCAGTTCTTG. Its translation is CASSFAVQADGEQFL.

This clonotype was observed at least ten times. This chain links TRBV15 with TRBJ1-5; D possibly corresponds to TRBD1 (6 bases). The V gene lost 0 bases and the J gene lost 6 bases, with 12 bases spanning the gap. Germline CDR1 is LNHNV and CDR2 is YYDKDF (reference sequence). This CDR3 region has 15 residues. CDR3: CATSRDRAGAQPQHF. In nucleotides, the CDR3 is TGTGCCACCAGCAGAGACAGGGCAGGGGCTCAGCCCCAGCATTTT.

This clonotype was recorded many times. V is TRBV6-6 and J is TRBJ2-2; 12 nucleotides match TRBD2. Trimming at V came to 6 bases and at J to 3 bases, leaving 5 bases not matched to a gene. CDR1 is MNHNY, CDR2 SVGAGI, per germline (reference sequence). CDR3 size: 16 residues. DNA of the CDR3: TGTGCCAGCAGCCCCGGACTAGCGGGGTACACCGGGGAGCTGTTTTTT. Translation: CASSPGLAGYTGELFF.

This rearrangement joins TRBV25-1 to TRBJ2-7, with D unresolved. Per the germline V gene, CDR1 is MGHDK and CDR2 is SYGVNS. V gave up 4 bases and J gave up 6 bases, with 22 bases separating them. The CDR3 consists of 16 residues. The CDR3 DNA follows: TGTGCCAGCAGTGCGCTGCCGGGTCCAACCACAAGCGAGCAGTACTTC. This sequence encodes CASSALPGPTTSEQYF.

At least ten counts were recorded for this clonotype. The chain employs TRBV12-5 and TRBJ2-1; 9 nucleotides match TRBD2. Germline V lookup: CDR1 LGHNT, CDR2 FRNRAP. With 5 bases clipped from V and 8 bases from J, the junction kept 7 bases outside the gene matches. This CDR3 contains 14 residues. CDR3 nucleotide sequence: TGTGCTAGTGGTCTCGGGATAGCGGGAGATGAGCAGTTCTTC. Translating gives CASGLGIAGDEQFF.

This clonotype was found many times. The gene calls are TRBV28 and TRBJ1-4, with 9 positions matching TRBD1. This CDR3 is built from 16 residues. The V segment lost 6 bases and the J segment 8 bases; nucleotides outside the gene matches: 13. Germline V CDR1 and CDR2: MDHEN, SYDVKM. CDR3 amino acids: CASSLTPGTGKEKLFF. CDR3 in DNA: TGTGCCAGCAGCCTGACCCCCGGGACAGGGAAAGAAAAACTGTTTTTT.

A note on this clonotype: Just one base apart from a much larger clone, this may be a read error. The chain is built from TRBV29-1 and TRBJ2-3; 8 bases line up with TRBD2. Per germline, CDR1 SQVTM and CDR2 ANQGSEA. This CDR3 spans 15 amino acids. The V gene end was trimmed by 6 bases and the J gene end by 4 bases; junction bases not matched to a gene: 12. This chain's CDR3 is CSVEPGLEGPDTQYF. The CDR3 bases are TGCAGCGTAGAACCGGGACTAGAGGGACCAGATACGCAGTATTTT.

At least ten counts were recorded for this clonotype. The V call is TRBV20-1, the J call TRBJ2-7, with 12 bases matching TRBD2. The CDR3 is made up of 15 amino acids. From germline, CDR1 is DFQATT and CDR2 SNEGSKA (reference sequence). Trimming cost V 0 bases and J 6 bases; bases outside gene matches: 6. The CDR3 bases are TGCAGTGCTAGAGAGGGGACTAGCGGGTGGGCCGAGCAGTACTTC. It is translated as CSAREGTSGWAEQYF.

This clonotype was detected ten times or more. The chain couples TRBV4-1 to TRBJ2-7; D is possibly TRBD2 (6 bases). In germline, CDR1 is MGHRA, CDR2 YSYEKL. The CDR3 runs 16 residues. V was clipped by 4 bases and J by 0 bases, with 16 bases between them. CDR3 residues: CASSLGDSRFSYEQYF. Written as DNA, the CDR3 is TGCGCCAGCAGCCTGGGGGACTCCAGATTCTCCTACGAGCAGTACTTC.

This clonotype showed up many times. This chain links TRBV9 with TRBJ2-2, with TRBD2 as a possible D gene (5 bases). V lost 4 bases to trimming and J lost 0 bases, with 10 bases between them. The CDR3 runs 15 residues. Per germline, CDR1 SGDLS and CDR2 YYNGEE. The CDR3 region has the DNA TGTGCCAGCAGCCCCCGAGCGGCGAACACCGGGGAGCTGTTTTTT. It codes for CASSPRAANTGELFF. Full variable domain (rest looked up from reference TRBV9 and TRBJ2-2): DSGVTQTPKHLITATGQRVTLRCSPRSGDLSVYWYQQSLDQGLQFLIQYYNGEERAKGNILERFSAQQFPDLHSELNLSSLELGDSALYFCASSPRAANTGELFFGEGSRLTVL.

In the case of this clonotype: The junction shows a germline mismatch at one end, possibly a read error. CDR3 sequence (DNA): TGTTCCAGCAGCCAAGAAGAACTCGGTCGGGCCTACAATGAGCAGTTCTTC. Translated, it gives CSSSQEELGRAYNEQFF. V and J are TRBV3-1 and TRBJ2-1; D is unresolved. The CDR3 extends over 17 amino acids. CDR1 and CDR2 (germline): LGHDT, YNNKEL (reference sequence).

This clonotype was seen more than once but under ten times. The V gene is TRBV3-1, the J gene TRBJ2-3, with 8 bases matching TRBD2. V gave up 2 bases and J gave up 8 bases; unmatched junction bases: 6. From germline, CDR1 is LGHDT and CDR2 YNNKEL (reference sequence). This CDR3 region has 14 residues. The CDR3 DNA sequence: TGTGCCAGCAGCCAAAAGGCCAGCGGGAGTACGCAGTATTTT. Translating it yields CASSQKASGSTQYF.

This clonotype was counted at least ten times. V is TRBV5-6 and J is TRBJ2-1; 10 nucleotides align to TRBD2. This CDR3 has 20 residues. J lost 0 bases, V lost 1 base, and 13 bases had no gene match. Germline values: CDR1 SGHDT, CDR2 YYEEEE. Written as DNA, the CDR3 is TGTGCCAGCAGCTTGTGGTTCACTAGCGGGACCCCTGTCTCCTACAATGAGCAGTTCTTC. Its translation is CASSLWFTSGTPVSYNEQFF.

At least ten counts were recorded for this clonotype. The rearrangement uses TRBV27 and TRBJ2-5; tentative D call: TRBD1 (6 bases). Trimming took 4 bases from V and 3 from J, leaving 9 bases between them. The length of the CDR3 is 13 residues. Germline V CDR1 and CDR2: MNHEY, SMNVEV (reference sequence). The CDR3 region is CASSSRQEETQYF. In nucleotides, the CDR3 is TGTGCCAGCAGTTCCCGACAGGAAGAGACCCAGTACTTC.

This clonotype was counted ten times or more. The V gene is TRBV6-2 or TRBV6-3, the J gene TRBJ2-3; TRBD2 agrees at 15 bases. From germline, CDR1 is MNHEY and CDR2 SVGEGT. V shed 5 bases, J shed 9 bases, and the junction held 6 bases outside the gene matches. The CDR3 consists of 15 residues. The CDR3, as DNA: TGTGCCAGCAGTGGGACTAGCGGGAGGATAGAGACGCAGTATTTT. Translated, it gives CASSGTSGRIETQYF.

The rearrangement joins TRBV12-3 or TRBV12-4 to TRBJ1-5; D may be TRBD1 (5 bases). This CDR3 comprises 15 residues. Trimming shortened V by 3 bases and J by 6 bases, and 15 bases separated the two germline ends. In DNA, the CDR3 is TGTGCCAGCAGTTTCAGGGAAAGGGCGGGTCAGCCCCAGCATTTT. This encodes CASSFRERAGQPQHF.

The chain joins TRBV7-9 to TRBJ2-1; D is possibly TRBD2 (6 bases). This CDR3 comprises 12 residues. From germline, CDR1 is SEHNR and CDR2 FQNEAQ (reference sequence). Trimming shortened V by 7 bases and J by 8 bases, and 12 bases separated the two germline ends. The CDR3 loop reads CASTPGLHEQFF. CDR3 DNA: TGTGCCAGCACCCCGGGACTTCATGAGCAGTTCTTC.

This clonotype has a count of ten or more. In nucleotides, the CDR3 is TGTGCCAGCTCCTCAGCCGGTTACAATGAGCAGTTCTTC. It codes for CASSSAGYNEQFF. This chain connects TRBV18 to TRBJ2-1; D gene ambiguous. CDR3 size: 13 residues. Germline V gives CDR1 KGHSH, CDR2 LQKENI. V lost 6 bases, J lost 4 bases, and 10 bases lay in between.

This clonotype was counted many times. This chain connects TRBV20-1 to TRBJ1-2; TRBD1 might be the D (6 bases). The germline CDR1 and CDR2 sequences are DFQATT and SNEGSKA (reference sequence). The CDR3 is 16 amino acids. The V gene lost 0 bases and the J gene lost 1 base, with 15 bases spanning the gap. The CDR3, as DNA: TGCAGTGCTAGAGACCAGGACAGCCATCATAACTATGGCTACACCTTC. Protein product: CSARDQDSHHNYGYTF.

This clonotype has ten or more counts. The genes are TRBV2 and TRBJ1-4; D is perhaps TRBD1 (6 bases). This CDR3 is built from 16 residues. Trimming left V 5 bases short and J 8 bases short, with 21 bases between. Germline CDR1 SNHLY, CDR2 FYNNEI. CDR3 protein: CASSIRDTPFSEKLFF. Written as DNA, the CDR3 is TGTGCCAGCAGTATCCGGGACACTCCGTTTTCCGAAAAACTGTTTTTT.

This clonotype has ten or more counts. CDR3 sequence (DNA): TGCAGCGTTTTGCAGGGTAGTCGCGAGCAGTACTTC. Amino acid sequence: CSVLQGSREQYF. J is TRBJ2-7 and V is TRBV29-1; a possible D gene is TRBD1 (5 bases). Germline V gene lookup returns CDR1 SQVTM and CDR2 ANQGSEA. This CDR3 has 12 residues. Trimming took off 5 bases at V and 6 bases at J, with 14 bases between the two ends.

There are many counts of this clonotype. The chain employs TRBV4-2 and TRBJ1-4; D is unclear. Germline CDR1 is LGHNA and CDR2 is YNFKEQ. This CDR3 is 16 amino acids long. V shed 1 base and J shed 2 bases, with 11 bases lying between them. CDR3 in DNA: TGTGCCAGCAGCCAAGTCTTCTCGGCGACTAATGAAAAACTGTTTTTT. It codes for CASSQVFSATNEKLFF.

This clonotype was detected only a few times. The DNA for the CDR3 is TGTGCCAGCAGCTTCACCGGGACAGGGATTAATAGCAATCAGCCCCAGCATTTT. Protein: CASSFTGTGINSNQPQHF. This rearrangement joins TRBV5-5 to TRBJ1-5; 9 positions match TRBD1. Germline assignment: CDR1 SGHKS and CDR2 YYEKEE (reference sequence). The V and J ends lost 2 bases and 0 bases, in that order; junction bases with no gene match: 9. CDR3 length: 18 residues.

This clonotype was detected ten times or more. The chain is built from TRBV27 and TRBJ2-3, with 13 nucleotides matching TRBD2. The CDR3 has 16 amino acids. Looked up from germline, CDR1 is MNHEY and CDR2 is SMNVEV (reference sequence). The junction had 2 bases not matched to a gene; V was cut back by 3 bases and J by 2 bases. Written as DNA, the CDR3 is TGTGCCAGCAGTTTCGGACTAGCGGGAGTCACAGATACGCAGTATTTT. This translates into CASSFGLAGVTDTQYF.

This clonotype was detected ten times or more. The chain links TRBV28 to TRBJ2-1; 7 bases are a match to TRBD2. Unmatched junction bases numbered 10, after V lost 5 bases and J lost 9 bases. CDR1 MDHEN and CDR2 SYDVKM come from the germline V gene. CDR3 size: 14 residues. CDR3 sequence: CASSPTGLEGEQFF. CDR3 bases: TGTGCCAGCAGTCCGACCGGACTAGAGGGTGAGCAGTTCTTC.

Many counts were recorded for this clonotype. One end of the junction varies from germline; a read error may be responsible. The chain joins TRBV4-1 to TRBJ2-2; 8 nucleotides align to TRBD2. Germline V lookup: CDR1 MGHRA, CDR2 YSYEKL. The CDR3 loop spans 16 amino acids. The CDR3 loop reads CASSQEAAGGTGGLFF. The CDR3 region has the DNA TGCGCCAGCAGCCAAGAGGCCGCGGGAGGCACCGGGGGGCTGTTTTTT.